The present T cell receptor (beta chain) was sequenced within a study of cytomegalovirus exposure and HLA in healthy donors. Study-level background: Findings of an earlier analysis included under 140 million unique TCR beta sequences from roughly 190 million T cells.

PCR used 60 Vbeta primers and 13 Jbeta primers. Sequenced by immunoSEQ multiplex PCR; TCRdb stores in-frame clones only, minus some. The table lists about 200,000 clones, roughly 79% of them singletons, with around 2% in the top ten. The CDR3 has 16 residues. CDR1 LNHDA and CDR2 SQIVND come from the germline V gene (reference sequence). The ends lost 5 bases at V and 0 bases at J; junction bases unmatched: 5. This clonotype was obtained from a man between 18 and 29 years old in good health and CMV-seronegative. The specimen was PBMCs. V usage is TRBV19 and J usage is TRBJ2-3, with 10 bases matching TRBD2. CDR3 bases: TGTGCCAGTAGTGCGGCTAGCGGGGGCAGCACAGATACGCAGTATTTT. Residues: CASSAASGGSTDTQYF. Full variable domain (missing parts from reference TRBV19 and TRBJ2-3): DGGITQSPKYLFRKEGQNVTLSCEQNLNHDAMYWYRQDPGQGLRLIYYSQIVNDFQKGDIAEGYSVSREKKESFPLTVTSAQKNPTAFYLCASSAASGGSTDTQYFGPGTRLTVL.